These T cell receptor beta chains were read from a single sample in a study of CD8+ T cells in alopecia areata. The protocol was immunoSEQ multiplex PCR, while the TCRdb copy is restricted to in-frame clones and leaves out a portion. The sample carries about 120,000 clones, more than 30% recorded once. The sequenced sample consisted of CD4+ T cells sorted from blood. Source of these receptors: a human donor with alopecia areata. Both conserved end residues are part of each CDR3. A D gene is named only where the DNA matches it firmly. Clone size is stated in some rows and not others, as once, few, many or a class when expanded.

CDR3aa: CASSLYEQYF; CDR3nt: TGTGCCAGCAGTCTCTACGAGCAGTACTTC; abundance: NA; d_gene: NA; j_gene: TRBJ2-7; v_gene: TRBV2
CDR3aa: CSVASTGELFF; CDR3nt: TGCAGCGTGGCAAGTACCGGGGAGCTGTTTTTT; abundance: few; d_gene: NA; j_gene: TRBJ2-2; v_gene: TRBV29-1
CDR3aa: CAWVTSGRAPDTQYF; CDR3nt: TGTGCCTGGGTGACTAGCGGGAGGGCCCCAGATACGCAGTATTTT; abundance: NA; d_gene: TRBD2; j_gene: TRBJ2-3; v_gene: TRBV30
CDR3aa: CASSQIRTSGYNEQFF; CDR3nt: TGTGCCAGCAGCCAAATCAGGACTAGCGGATACAATGAGCAGTTCTTC; abundance: NA; d_gene: TRBD2; j_gene: TRBJ2-1; v_gene: TRBV28
CDR3aa: CSVGWTAEKLFF; CDR3nt: TGCAGCGTTGGTTGGACAGCTGAAAAACTGTTTTTT; abundance: few; d_gene: NA; j_gene: TRBJ1-4; v_gene: TRBV29-1
CDR3aa: CSAKVAGETQYF; CDR3nt: TGCAGCGCTAAGGTTGCGGGAGAGACCCAGTACTTC; abundance: few; d_gene: NA; j_gene: TRBJ2-5; v_gene: TRBV29-1
CDR3aa: CSVEQGSADTQYF; CDR3nt: TGCAGCGTAGAACAGGGGTCAGCAGATACGCAGTATTTT; abundance: few; d_gene: TRBD1; j_gene: TRBJ2-3; v_gene: TRBV29-1
CDR3aa: CASSRRTGLADTQYF; CDR3nt: TGTGCCAGCAGTCGCCGAACTGGACTAGCAGATACGCAGTATTTT; abundance: NA; d_gene: TRBD2; j_gene: TRBJ2-3; v_gene: TRBV6-5
CDR3aa: CASSQVRATGELFF; CDR3nt: TGCGCCAGCAGCCAAGTCAGGGCCACCGGGGAGCTGTTTTTT; abundance: NA; d_gene: NA; j_gene: TRBJ2-2; v_gene: TRBV4-1
CDR3aa: CASSQRDRSYEQYF; CDR3nt: TGCGCCAGCAGTCAACGGGACCGCTCCTACGAGCAGTACTTC; abundance: NA; d_gene: NA; j_gene: TRBJ2-7; v_gene: TRBV23-1
CDR3aa: CAWSPRTSANYGYTF; CDR3nt: TGTGCCTGGAGTCCCAGGACATCGGCTAACTATGGCTACACCTTC; abundance: NA; d_gene: NA; j_gene: TRBJ1-2; v_gene: TRBV30
CDR3aa: CASSLARTNEQFF; CDR3nt: TGTGCCAGCAGCTTAGCACGTACCAATGAGCAGTTCTTC; abundance: many; d_gene: NA; j_gene: TRBJ2-1; v_gene: TRBV7-2
CDR3aa: CSVERISDGRFF; CDR3nt: TGCAGCGTTGAAAGAATTAGCGACGGGCGGTTCTTC; abundance: few; d_gene: NA; j_gene: TRBJ2-1; v_gene: TRBV29-1
CDR3aa: CASGGDSKGLAKNIQYF; CDR3nt: TGCGCCAGCGGCGGGGACAGTAAGGGCTTAGCCAAAAACATTCAGTACTTC; abundance: NA; d_gene: NA; j_gene: TRBJ2-4; v_gene: TRBV4-1
CDR3aa: CSVVLGNTIYF; CDR3nt: TGCAGCGTCGTACTAGGAAACACCATATATTTT; abundance: NA; d_gene: NA; j_gene: TRBJ1-3; v_gene: TRBV29-1
CDR3aa: CSVERITDTQYF; CDR3nt: TGCAGCGTTGAACGGATCACAGATACGCAGTATTTT; abundance: NA; d_gene: NA; j_gene: TRBJ2-3; v_gene: TRBV29-1
CDR3aa: CASSQGSRNTEAFF; CDR3nt: TGCGCCAGCAGCCAGGGGAGCCGGAACACTGAAGCTTTCTTT; abundance: few; d_gene: NA; j_gene: TRBJ1-1; v_gene: TRBV5-1
CDR3aa: CASSLARGGQGKTQYF; CDR3nt: TGTGCCAGCAGCTTAGCGCGCGGGGGGCAGGGAAAGACCCAGTACTTC; abundance: NA; d_gene: TRBD2; j_gene: TRBJ2-5; v_gene: TRBV7-2
CDR3aa: CASSEGTANTEAFF; CDR3nt: TGTGCCAGCAGTGAAGGGACGGCGAACACTGAAGCTTTCTTT; abundance: NA; d_gene: NA; j_gene: TRBJ1-1; v_gene: TRBV2
CDR3aa: CAWSRMQGGGETQYF; CDR3nt: TGTGCCTGGAGTCGGATGCAGGGCGGAGGAGAGACCCAGTACTTC; abundance: NA; d_gene: NA; j_gene: TRBJ2-5; v_gene: TRBV30
CDR3aa: CASSVRSRGSYNEQFF; CDR3nt: TGTGCCAGCAGCGTCAGAAGCCGGGGCTCCTACAATGAGCAGTTCTTC; abundance: many; d_gene: NA; j_gene: TRBJ2-1; v_gene: TRBV7-2
CDR3aa: CASSQTGHF; CDR3nt: TGTGCCAGCAGCCAAACCGGGCACTTC; abundance: once; d_gene: NA; j_gene: TRBJ2-5; v_gene: TRBV3-1/TRBV3-2
CDR3aa: CASSQPGVPQYEQYF; CDR3nt: TGCGCCAGCAGCCAGCCGGGGGTCCCCCAATACGAGCAGTACTTC; abundance: few; d_gene: NA; j_gene: TRBJ2-7; v_gene: TRBV4-1
CDR3aa: CAWNGGYYGYTF; CDR3nt: TGTGCCTGGAACGGCGGCTACTATGGCTACACCTTC; abundance: once; d_gene: NA; j_gene: TRBJ1-2; v_gene: TRBV30
CDR3aa: CSVARTSTYEQYF; CDR3nt: TGCAGCGTTGCCCGGACTAGCACCTACGAGCAGTACTTC; abundance: few; d_gene: TRBD2; j_gene: TRBJ2-7; v_gene: TRBV29-1
CDR3aa: CASSQLGDSHTQYF; CDR3nt: TGCGCCAGCAGCCAGCTAGGGGACAGCCATACGCAGTATTTT; abundance: NA; d_gene: TRBD1; j_gene: TRBJ2-3; v_gene: TRBV4-3
CDR3aa: CSAALVGETQYF; CDR3nt: TGCAGCGCCGCCCTGGTGGGAGAGACCCAGTACTTC; abundance: NA; d_gene: NA; j_gene: TRBJ2-5; v_gene: TRBV29-1
CDR3aa: CSARTDRANTEAFF; CDR3nt: TGCAGCGCACGAACCGACAGGGCGAACACTGAAGCTTTCTTT; abundance: NA; d_gene: TRBD1; j_gene: TRBJ1-1; v_gene: TRBV29-1
CDR3aa: CSAEKTGYQETQYF; CDR3nt: TGCAGCGCAGAGAAAACGGGCTACCAAGAGACCCAGTACTTC; abundance: few; d_gene: NA; j_gene: TRBJ2-5; v_gene: TRBV29-1
CDR3aa: CASTLWLAGTGEQYF; CDR3nt: TGTGCCAGCACCCTGTGGCTAGCGGGGACCGGCGAGCAGTACTTC; abundance: NA; d_gene: TRBD2; j_gene: TRBJ2-7; v_gene: TRBV7-9
CDR3aa: CASSYGDSDTQYF; CDR3nt: TGCGCCAGCAGCTACGGGGACAGCGATACGCAGTATTTT; abundance: NA; d_gene: TRBD1; j_gene: TRBJ2-3; v_gene: TRBV5-1
CDR3aa: CASSLQGPEQYF; CDR3nt: TGCGCCAGCAGCTTGCAGGGACCCGAGCAGTACTTC; abundance: NA; d_gene: NA; j_gene: TRBJ2-7; v_gene: TRBV5-1
CDR3aa: CSVWGPQETQYF; CDR3nt: TGCAGCGTTTGGGGGCCACAAGAGACCCAGTACTTC; abundance: NA; d_gene: NA; j_gene: TRBJ2-5; v_gene: TRBV29-1
CDR3aa: CAWKATGADTQYF; CDR3nt: TGTGCCTGGAAGGCTACCGGGGCAGATACGCAGTATTTT; abundance: NA; d_gene: NA; j_gene: TRBJ2-3; v_gene: TRBV30
CDR3aa: CAWSVGQGPNQPQHF; CDR3nt: TGTGCCTGGAGCGTGGGACAGGGCCCTAATCAGCCCCAGCATTTT; abundance: NA; d_gene: TRBD1; j_gene: TRBJ1-5; v_gene: TRBV30
CDR3aa: CSVVRGGNEQFF; CDR3nt: TGCAGCGTTGTGAGGGGCGGGAATGAGCAGTTCTTC; abundance: NA; d_gene: NA; j_gene: TRBJ2-1; v_gene: TRBV29-1
CDR3aa: CSGIRERDTEAFF; CDR3nt: TGCAGCGGGATCAGGGAGAGAGACACTGAAGCTTTCTTT; abundance: NA; d_gene: NA; j_gene: TRBJ1-1; v_gene: TRBV29-1
CDR3aa: CSVLPRGGQETQYF; CDR3nt: TGCAGCGTCCTGCCGAGGGGGGGGCAAGAGACCCAGTACTTC; abundance: NA; d_gene: NA; j_gene: TRBJ2-5; v_gene: TRBV29-1
CDR3aa: CSVENPNRVGGYTF; CDR3nt: TGCAGCGTTGAAAATCCCAACCGCGTGGGGGGCTACACCTTC; abundance: NA; d_gene: NA; j_gene: TRBJ1-2; v_gene: TRBV29-1
CDR3aa: CATSRLAGQTQYF; CDR3nt: TGTGCCACCAGCAGGCTAGCGGGGCAGACCCAGTACTTC; abundance: NA; d_gene: TRBD2; j_gene: TRBJ2-5; v_gene: TRBV15
CDR3aa: CASSELAEGYNEQFF; CDR3nt: TGTGCCAGCAGTGAATTAGCCGAGGGCTACAATGAGCAGTTCTTC; abundance: NA; d_gene: NA; j_gene: TRBJ2-1; v_gene: TRBV6-4
CDR3aa: CSTKTLARVEAFF; CDR3nt: TGCAGCACTAAAACCCTCGCGAGGGTGGAAGCTTTCTTT; abundance: NA; d_gene: NA; j_gene: TRBJ1-1; v_gene: TRBV29-1
CDR3aa: CASSSLSLNDEQYF; CDR3nt: TGTGCCAGCAGTTCCCTCTCGCTAAACGACGAGCAGTACTTC; abundance: NA; d_gene: NA; j_gene: TRBJ2-7; v_gene: TRBV27
CDR3aa: CSASAVDTQYF; CDR3nt: TGCAGTGCCTCCGCCGTAGATACGCAGTATTTT; abundance: NA; d_gene: NA; j_gene: TRBJ2-3; v_gene: TRBV20-1
CDR3aa: CASSQDWSSVYEQFF; CDR3nt: TGCGCCAGCAGCCAAGATTGGTCTAGCGTTTATGAGCAGTTCTTC; abundance: NA; d_gene: NA; j_gene: TRBJ2-1; v_gene: TRBV4-3